This T cell receptor beta chain came from a study of T-cell reconstitution after alpha-beta-depleted transplantation in children. TCRbeta library preparation incorporated unique molecular identifiers. Via MiXCR, TCRdb re-called the PCR reads, giving one row per CDR3 protein. The data hold 400,000 to 500,000 distinct CDR3 sequences, with about a tenth observed a single time. CDR1 and CDR2 from the germline V gene are SQVTM and ANQGSEA. Trimming cost V 4 bases and J 1 base, with 10 bases left between them. The CDR3 has 13 residues. This clonotype occurred a few times. Sample: PBMCs from the stem cell graft donor, taken from the stem cell graft. This TCR was recovered from a human donor who donated a stem cell graft to a child with acute myeloid leukemia. The chain links TRBV29-1 to TRBJ2-5; D gene unclear. The CDR3: CSVVWTPQETQYF. CDR3 DNA: TGCAGCGTTGTATGGACCCCCCAAGAGACCCAGTACTTC.